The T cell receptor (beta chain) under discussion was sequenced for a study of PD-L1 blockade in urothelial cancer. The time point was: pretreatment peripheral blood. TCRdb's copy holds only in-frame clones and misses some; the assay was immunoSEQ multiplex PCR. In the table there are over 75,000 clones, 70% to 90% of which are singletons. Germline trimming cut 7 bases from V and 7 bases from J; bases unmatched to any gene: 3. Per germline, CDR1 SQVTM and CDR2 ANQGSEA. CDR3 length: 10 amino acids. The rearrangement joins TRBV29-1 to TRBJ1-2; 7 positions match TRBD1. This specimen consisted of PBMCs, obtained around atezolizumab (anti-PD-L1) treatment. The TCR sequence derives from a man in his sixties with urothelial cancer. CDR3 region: CSADRVGYTF. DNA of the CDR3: TGCAGCGCTGACAGGGTTGGCTACACCTTC.